What follows is one TCR beta chain and its context. Its antigen is unknown. Base qualities are not recorded, but no much larger clone differs from it by a single base. The library came from PCR. This sample was sequenced with an Illumina HiSeq 2500. TCR libraries were prepared with molecular barcoding, using unique molecular identifiers to normalize TCRbeta repertoire quantification. Using fastp at Q25 and MiXCR, TCRdb reprocessed the public reads and kept productive beta chains. Rows are unified per CDR3 protein, each entry keeping the most common DNA and genes. Counted in this sample were around 490,000 distinct CDR3 sequences; 11% of them appeared once. The ten largest clonotypes hold 14% of the sample. According to the study, the label for this sample's treatment or condition signals: allogeneic hematopoietic cell transplantation with graft depleted of TCRalphabeta T cells and CD19 B cells. TCRalphabeta/CD19-depleted allogeneic hematopoietic cell grafts were given to the transplant recipients, all of whom were children.

This specimen belongs to a study of T-cell reconstitution after alpha-beta-depleted transplantation in children (dated by TCRdb to about 2016). Regarding the complete study: Using TCR repertoire profiling, the study quantitatively followed how T-cell immune reconstitution unfolded in children after TCRalphabeta/CD19-depleted allogeneic hematopoietic cell transplantation.

CDR1 and CDR2 (DFQATT, SNEGSKA) derive from the germline V gene (reference sequence). V lost 0 bases and J lost 7 bases, and the count of bases not matched to a germline gene is 6. The CDR3 starts with the cysteine, ends with the phenylalanine, and has 14 residues. The only DNA kept is the CDR3, 42 bases in frame from the first base. General conclusions and limits of the study: In some patients, the high TCRbeta diversity seen at day 60 was put down to recipient T cells and intrathymic progenitors that had survived conditioning. Apparently early alphabetaT-cell count recovery about two months after transplant reportedly relied on only several hundred rapidly expanded clones derived from non-depleted graft cells. Over the following months the frequencies of hyperexpanded clones went down, and after one year T-cell counts and TCRbeta diversity were mostly credited to newly produced T cells.

Specimen: PBMCs, mostly from graft donor cells, collected 180 days after TCRalphabeta/CD19-depleted stem cell transplant. The receptor was isolated from a female patient between 2 and 15 years old who had a stem cell transplant for aplastic anemia, so the T cells may come from the graft donor. Recombination linked TRBV20-1 to TRBJ2-1; TRBD2 fits 7 bases in the junction. Here is the DNA: TGCAGTGCTAGAGATCGCGGGAGAGTTAATGAGCAGTTCTTC. It codes for CSARDRGRVNEQFF.